These T cell receptor beta chains were read from a single sample in a study of blood T cell repertoires in COVID-19. Clones were sequenced by immunoSEQ multiplex PCR, and TCRdb holds only the in-frame ones, with some missing. The table has around 200,000 clones, approximately 85% seen once. Source material: peripheral blood. All receptors come from a woman of 80 years or more with acute or convalescent COVID-19. CDR3s include the opening cysteine and the closing phenylalanine or tryptophan. D genes are given only for firm matches. A row's size may be missing; if present it is once, few, many or a size class.

>TRBJ2-3|once|TRBD2|TRBV7-9
TGTGCCAGCAGCGGACGACTAGCGGGGGACACAGATACGCAGTATTTT
CASSGRLAGDTDTQYF
>TRBJ1-1|NA|NA|TRBV28
TGTGCCAGCAGTTCACCGATCCCGCGGGGGAGGAACACTGAAGCTTTCTTT
CASSSPIPRGRNTEAFF
>TRBJ2-1|many|TRBD2|TRBV9
TGTGCCAGCAGCCCCCGGGACTACCACAATGAGCAGTTCTTC
CASSPRDYHNEQFF
>TRBJ1-1|few|TRBD1|TRBV11-3
TGTGCCAGCAGCTTGGGCCCGGACAGGCGTGAAGCTTTCTTT
CASSLGPDRREAFF
>TRBJ2-1|NA|NA|TRBV11-2
TGTGCCAGCAGCTTAGCGGGGGTGCGGAATGAGCAGTTCTTC
CASSLAGVRNEQFF
>TRBJ1-2|NA|NA|TRBV5-4
TGTGCCAGCAGCCAGGACAGATTTAACTATGGCTACACCTTC
CASSQDRFNYGYTF
>TRBJ2-5|NA|NA|TRBV9
TGTGCCAGCAGCGACGGGACTCTTTCGAGTGAGACCCAGTACTTC
CASSDGTLSSETQYF
>TRBJ2-2|NA|TRBD2|TRBV7-2
TGTGCCAGCAGCCCCCCGGGAGGGCCGATCACCGGGGAGCTGTTTTTT
CASSPPGGPITGELFF
>TRBJ1-3|NA|NA|TRBV6-6
TGTGCCAGCAGTTTCCCAGGGTACGCTGGAAACACCATATATTTT
CASSFPGYAGNTIYF
>TRBJ2-3|NA|NA|TRBV5-6
TGTGCCAGCAGCTTAAGGGGCTCCCCAGATACGCAGTATTTT
CASSLRGSPDTQYF
>TRBJ2-7|NA|TRBD1|TRBV28
TGTGCCAGCAGTTTGGGGGGGACAGGGGCCTACGAGCAGTACTTC
CASSLGGTGAYEQYF
>TRBJ2-7|NA|TRBD1|TRBV6-6
TGTGCCAGCAGTTACTCCGGGACAGGGGACTACGAGCAGTACTTC
CASSYSGTGDYEQYF
>TRBJ2-5|NA|TRBD1|TRBV18
TGTGCCAGCTCATTCCTGGGGACAGGGGGTCAAGAGACCCAGTACTTC
CASSFLGTGGQETQYF
>TRBJ2-7|NA|TRBD2|TRBV6-5
TGTGCCAGCAGACTAGCGGGAGATCAGTACGAGCAGTACTTC
CASRLAGDQYEQYF
>TRBJ2-3|NA|NA|TRBV7-9
TGTGCCAGCAGCTTACCGGGTACAGATACGCAGTATTTT
CASSLPGTDTQYF
>TRBJ1-5|NA|NA|TRBV7-2
TGTGCCAGCAGCTTAGAGGTCACTACCGGTCAGCCCCAGCATTTT
CASSLEVTTGQPQHF
>TRBJ1-3|NA|NA|TRBV19
TGTGCCAGTAGTGTCTCGACAGCGACCTCTGGAAACACCATATATTTT
CASSVSTATSGNTIYF
>TRBJ2-7|once|NA|TRBV28
TGTGCCAGCACTCGAGGGTATTACGAGCAGTACTTC
CASTRGYYEQYF
>TRBJ1-2|NA|TRBD1|TRBV29-1
TGCAGCGCGATTGGTGGGGCCGGGACAGGGGTTGGCTACACCTTC
CSAIGGAGTGVGYTF
>TRBJ2-1|NA|NA|TRBV9
TGTGCCAGCAGCGTAGCTGTAGCCCATGGGGCTTACAATGAGCAGTTCTTC
CASSVAVAHGAYNEQFF
>TRBJ1-1|NA|NA|TRBV27
TGTGCCAGCCAGCGGGGGAACACTGAAGCTTTCTTT
CASQRGNTEAFF
>TRBJ2-2|NA|NA|TRBV7-2
TGTGCCAGCAGCTTCCGAGGCCCGTCGAACACCGGGGAGCTGTTTTTT
CASSFRGPSNTGELFF
>TRBJ2-1|NA|TRBD2|TRBV11-2
TGTGCCAGCAGCTTAGCGGGAGGGCCGTACAATGAGCAGTTCTTC
CASSLAGGPYNEQFF
>TRBJ1-1|NA|NA|TRBV28
TGTGCCAGCAGACCGACCGCCAGGGTTCAGGAAGCTTTCTTT
CASRPTARVQEAFF
>TRBJ2-7|NA|TRBD1|TRBV18
TGTGCCAGCTCACCAAACAGGGGAAACGAGCAGTACTTC
CASSPNRGNEQYF
>TRBJ1-2|NA|NA|TRBV4-2
TGTGCCAGCAGCCAAGATCCCAGGGCACCTAACTATGGCTACACCTTC
CASSQDPRAPNYGYTF
>TRBJ1-5|NA|NA|TRBV4-3
TGCGCCAGCAGCCAAGGCCAGAATCAGCCCCAGCATTTT
CASSQGQNQPQHF
>TRBJ2-3|NA|NA|TRBV29-1
TGCAGCGTGGCAACAGGCACAGATACGCAGTATTTT
CSVATGTDTQYF